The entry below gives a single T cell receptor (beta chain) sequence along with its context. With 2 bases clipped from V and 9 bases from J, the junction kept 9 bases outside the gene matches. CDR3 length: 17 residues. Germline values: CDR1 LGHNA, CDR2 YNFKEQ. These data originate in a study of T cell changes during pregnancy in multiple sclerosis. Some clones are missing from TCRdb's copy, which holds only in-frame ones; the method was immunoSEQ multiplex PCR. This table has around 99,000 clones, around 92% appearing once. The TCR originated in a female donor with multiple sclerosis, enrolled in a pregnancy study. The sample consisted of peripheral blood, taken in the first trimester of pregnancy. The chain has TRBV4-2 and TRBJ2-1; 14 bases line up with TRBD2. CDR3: CASSQLGTSGSASEQFF. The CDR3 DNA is TGTGCCAGCAGCCAACTTGGGACTAGCGGGAGCGCGAGTGAGCAGTTCTTC.